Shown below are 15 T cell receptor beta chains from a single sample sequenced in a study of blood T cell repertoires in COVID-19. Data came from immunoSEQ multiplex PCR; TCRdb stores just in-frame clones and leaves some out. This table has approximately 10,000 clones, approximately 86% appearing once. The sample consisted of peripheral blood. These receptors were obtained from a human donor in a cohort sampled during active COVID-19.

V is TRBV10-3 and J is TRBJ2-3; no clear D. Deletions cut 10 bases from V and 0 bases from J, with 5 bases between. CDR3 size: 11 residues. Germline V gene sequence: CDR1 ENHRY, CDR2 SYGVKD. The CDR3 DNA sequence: TGTGCCACCGGGAGCACAGATACGCAGTATTTT. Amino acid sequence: CATGSTDTQYF.

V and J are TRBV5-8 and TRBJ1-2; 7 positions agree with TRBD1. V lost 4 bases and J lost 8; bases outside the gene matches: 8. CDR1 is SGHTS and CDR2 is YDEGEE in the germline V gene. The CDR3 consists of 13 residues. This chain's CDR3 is CASSHWTGLGYTF. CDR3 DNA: TGTGCCAGCAGCCATTGGACAGGCTTGGGCTACACCTTC.

Written as DNA, the CDR3 is TGTGCCAGCAGTTACCGGACAGGGGGCGTTCAGCCCCAGCATTTT. Translating it yields CASSYRTGGVQPQHF. The V call is TRBV6-2 or TRBV6-3, the J call TRBJ1-5; the match to TRBD1 covers 11 bases. The CDR3 runs to 15 residues. The V and J ends lost 2 bases and 6 bases, in that order; junction bases with no gene match: 3. Germline values: CDR1 MNHEY, CDR2 SVGEGT.

CDR3 residues: CASSVRQGRNNEQFF. The CDR3 DNA reads as TGTGCCAGCAGCGTAAGACAGGGGCGAAACAATGAGCAGTTCTTC. The chain carries TRBV7-9 and TRBJ2-1; TRBD1 aligns across 8 bases. Germline trimming cut 5 bases from V and 5 bases from J; bases unmatched to any gene: 8. The CDR3 spans 15 residues. From germline, CDR1 is SEHNR and CDR2 FQNEAQ (reference sequence).

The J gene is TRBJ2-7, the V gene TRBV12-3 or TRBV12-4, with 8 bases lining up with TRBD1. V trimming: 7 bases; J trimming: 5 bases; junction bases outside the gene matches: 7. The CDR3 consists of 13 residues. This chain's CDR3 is CASKRTGLNEQYF. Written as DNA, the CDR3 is TGTGCCAGCAAGAGGACAGGGCTTAACGAGCAGTACTTC.

CDR3 in amino acids: CASSLEDGRDLPQHF. The CDR3 DNA is TGTGCCAGCAGCTTGGAGGACGGGAGGGACCTACCCCAGCATTTT. This chain links TRBV5-4 with TRBJ1-5; tentatively, D is TRBD1 (5 bases). The germline V gene encodes CDR1 SGHNT and CDR2 YYREEE (reference sequence). There are 15 residues in the CDR3. Trimming shortened V by 0 bases and J by 10 bases, and 17 bases separated the two germline ends.

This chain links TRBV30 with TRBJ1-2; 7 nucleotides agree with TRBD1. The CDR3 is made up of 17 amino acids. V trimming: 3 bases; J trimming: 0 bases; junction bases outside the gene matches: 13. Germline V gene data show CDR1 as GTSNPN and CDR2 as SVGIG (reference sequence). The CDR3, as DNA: TGTGCCTGGAGAGGCCGGGACAGTACTCCTCCTAACTATGGCTACACCTTC. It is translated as CAWRGRDSTPPNYGYTF.

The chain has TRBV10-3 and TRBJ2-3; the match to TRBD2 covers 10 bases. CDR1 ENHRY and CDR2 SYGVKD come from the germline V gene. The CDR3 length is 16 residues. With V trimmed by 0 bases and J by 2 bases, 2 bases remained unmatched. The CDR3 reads CAISESSGGTTDTQYF. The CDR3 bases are TGTGCCATCAGTGAGTCTAGCGGGGGGACCACAGATACGCAGTATTTT.

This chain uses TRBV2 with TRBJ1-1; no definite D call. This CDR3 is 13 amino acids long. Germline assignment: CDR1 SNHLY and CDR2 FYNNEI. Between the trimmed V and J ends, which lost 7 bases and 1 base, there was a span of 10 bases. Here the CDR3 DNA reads TGTGCCAGCATTCCGAGTCGGAACACTGAAGCTTTCTTT. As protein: CASIPSRNTEAFF. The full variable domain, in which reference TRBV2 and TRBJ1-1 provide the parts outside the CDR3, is EPEVTQTPSHQVTQMGQEVILRCVPISNHLYFYWYRQILGQKVEFLVSFYNNEISEKSEIFDDQFSVERPDGSNFTLKIRSTKLEDSAMYFCASIPSRNTEAFFGQGTRLTVV.

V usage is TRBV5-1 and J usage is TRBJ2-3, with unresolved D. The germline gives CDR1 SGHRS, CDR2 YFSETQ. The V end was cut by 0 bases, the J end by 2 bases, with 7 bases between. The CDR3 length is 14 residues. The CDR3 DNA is TGCGCCAGCAGCTTGGGAGTCAACACAGATACGCAGTATTTT. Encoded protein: CASSLGVNTDTQYF.

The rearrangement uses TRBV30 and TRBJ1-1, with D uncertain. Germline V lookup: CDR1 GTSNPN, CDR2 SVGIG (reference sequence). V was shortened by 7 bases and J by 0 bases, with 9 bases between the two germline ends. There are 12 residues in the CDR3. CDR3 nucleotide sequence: TGTGCCTCCCGTCGGGTGAACACTGAAGCTTTCTTT. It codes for CASRRVNTEAFF.

In nucleotides, the CDR3 is TGTGCCAGCAGACCAAGGGCGGGGGGCGACACCGGGGAGCTGTTTTTT. As protein: CASRPRAGGDTGELFF. The V call is TRBV7-6, the J call TRBJ2-2, with 8 positions matching TRBD2. This CDR3 region has 16 residues. Germline CDR1 and CDR2: SGHVS and FNYEAQ. The V segment lost 6 bases and the J segment 3 bases; nucleotides outside the gene matches: 9.

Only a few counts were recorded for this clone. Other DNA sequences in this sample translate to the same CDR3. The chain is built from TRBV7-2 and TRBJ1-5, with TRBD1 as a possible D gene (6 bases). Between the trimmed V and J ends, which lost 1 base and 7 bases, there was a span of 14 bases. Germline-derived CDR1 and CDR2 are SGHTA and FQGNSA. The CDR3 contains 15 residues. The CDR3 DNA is TGTGCCAGCAGCTTAGTTTCTGGGGGCGGACAGCCCCAGCATTTT. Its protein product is CASSLVSGGGQPQHF. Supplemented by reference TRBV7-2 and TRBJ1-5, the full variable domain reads GAGVSQSPSNKVTEKGKDVELRCDPISGHTALYWYRQSLGQGLEFLIYFQGNSAPDKSGLPSDRFSAERTGGSVSTLTIQRTQQEDSAVYLCASSLVSGGGQPQHFGDGTRLSIL.

The CDR3 DNA follows: TGCGCCAGCAGCCAAGGCCAGACTAGCAGGAACACCGGGGAGCTGTTTTTT. Translation: CASSQGQTSRNTGELFF. V usage is TRBV4-3 and J usage is TRBJ2-2; the match to TRBD2 covers 7 bases. The CDR3 covers 17 residues. Germline loops: CDR1 LGHNA, CDR2 YSLEER. Unmatched junction bases numbered 6, after V lost 1 base and J lost 1 base.

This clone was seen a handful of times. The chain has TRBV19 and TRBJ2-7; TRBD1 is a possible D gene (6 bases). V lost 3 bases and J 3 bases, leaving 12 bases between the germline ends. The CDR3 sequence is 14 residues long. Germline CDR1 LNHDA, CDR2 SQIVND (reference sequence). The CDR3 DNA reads TGTGCCAGTAGTATTTCAGGACAGCACTACGAGCAGTACTTC. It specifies CASSISGQHYEQYF.